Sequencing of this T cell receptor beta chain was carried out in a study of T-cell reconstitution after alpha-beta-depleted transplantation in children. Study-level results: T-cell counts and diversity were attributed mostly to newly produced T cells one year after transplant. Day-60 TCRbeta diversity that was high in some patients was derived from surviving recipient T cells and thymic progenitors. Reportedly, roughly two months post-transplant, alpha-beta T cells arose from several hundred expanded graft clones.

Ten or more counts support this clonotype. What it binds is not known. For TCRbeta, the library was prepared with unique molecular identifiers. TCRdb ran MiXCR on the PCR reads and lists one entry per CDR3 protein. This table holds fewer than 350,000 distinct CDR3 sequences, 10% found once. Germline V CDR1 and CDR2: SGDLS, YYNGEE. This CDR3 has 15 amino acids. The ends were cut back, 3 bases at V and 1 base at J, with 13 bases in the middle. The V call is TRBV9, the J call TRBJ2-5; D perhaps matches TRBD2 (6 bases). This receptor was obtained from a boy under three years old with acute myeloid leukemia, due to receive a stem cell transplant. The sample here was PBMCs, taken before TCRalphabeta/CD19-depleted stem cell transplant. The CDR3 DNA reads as TGTGCCAGCAGCGCGGGGACTGGCATCCAAGAGACCCAGTACTTC. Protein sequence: CASSAGTGIQETQYF.